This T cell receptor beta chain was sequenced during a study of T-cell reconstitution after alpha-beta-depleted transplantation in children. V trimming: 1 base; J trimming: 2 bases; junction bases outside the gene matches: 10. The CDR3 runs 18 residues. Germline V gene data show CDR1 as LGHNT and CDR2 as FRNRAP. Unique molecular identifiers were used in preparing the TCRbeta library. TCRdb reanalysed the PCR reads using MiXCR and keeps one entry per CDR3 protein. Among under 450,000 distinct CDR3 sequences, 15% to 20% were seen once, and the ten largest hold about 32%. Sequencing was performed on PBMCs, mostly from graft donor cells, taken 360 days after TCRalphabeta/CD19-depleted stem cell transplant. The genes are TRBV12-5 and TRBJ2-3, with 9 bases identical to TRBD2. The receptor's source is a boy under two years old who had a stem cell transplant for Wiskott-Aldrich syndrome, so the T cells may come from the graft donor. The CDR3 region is CASGLARGGAKNTDTQYF. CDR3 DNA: TGTGCTAGTGGTTTGGCCCGCGGGGGGGCGAAAAACACAGATACGCAGTATTTT. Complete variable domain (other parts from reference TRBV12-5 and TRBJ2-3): DARVTQTPRHKVTEMGQEVTMRCQPILGHNTVFWYRQTMMQGLELLAYFRNRAPLDDSGMPKDRFSAEMPDATLATLKIQPSEPRDSAVYFCASGLARGGAKNTDTQYFGPGTRLTVL.